This T cell receptor beta chain emerged from a study of CD8 T cells in ankylosing spondylitis. The J segment lost 8 bases and the V segment lost 5 bases, leaving 10 bases of the junction unmatched. The CDR3 extends over 15 amino acids. The germline gives CDR1 SGHAT, CDR2 FQNNGV. TCRdb reanalysed the 5' RACE reads using MiXCR and keeps one entry per CDR3 protein. The repertoire holds 200,000 or so distinct CDR3 sequences, with about 20% as singletons. This clonotype is a singleton in its sample. The clonotype originates from a male donor aged 5 to 29 with ankylosing spondylitis or in good health (not recorded which). The sample consisted of blood, either unsorted or a sorted T cell fraction (not recorded which). V and J are TRBV11-2 and TRBJ2-4; 9 bases align to TRBD2. The DNA of the CDR3 is TGTGCCAGCAGCGATGTGGCGGGAGGGGTGGACATTCAGTACTTC. Protein sequence: CASSDVAGGVDIQYF.